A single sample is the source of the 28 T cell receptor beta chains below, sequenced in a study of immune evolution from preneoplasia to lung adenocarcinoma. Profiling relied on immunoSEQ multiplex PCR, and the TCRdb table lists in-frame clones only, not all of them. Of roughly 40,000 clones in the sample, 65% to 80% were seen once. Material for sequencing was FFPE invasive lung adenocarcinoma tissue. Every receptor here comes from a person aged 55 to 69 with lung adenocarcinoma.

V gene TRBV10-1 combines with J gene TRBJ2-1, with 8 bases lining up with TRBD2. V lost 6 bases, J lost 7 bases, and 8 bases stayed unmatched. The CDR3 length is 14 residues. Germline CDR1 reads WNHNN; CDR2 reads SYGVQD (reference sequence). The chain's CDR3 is CASSPSGRMNEQFF. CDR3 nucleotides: TGCGCCAGCAGCCCAAGCGGGAGAATGAATGAGCAGTTCTTC.

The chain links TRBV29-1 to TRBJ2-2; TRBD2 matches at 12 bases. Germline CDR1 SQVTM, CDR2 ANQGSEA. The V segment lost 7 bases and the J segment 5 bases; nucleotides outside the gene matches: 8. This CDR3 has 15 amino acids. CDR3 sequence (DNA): TGCAGCGCTGGGACTAGCGGGTCGGGGACCGGGGAGCTGTTTTTT. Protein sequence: CSAGTSGSGTGELFF.

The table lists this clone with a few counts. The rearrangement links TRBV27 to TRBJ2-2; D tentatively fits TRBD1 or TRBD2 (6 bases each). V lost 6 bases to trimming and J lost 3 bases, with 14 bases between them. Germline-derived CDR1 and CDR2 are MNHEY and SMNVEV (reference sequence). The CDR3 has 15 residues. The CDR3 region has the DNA TGTGCCAGCAGGCTTGGGGGGCTGGACACCGGGGAGCTGTTTTTT. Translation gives CASRLGGLDTGELFF.

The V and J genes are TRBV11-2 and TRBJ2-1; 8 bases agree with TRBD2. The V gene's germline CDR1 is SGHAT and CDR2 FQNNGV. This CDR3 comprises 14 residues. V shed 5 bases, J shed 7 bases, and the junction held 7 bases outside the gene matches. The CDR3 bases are TGTGCCAGCAGCCCGAGACTAGCGAAGAATGAGCAGTTCTTC. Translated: CASSPRLAKNEQFF. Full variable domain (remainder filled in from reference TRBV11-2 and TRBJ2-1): EAGVAQSPRYKIIEKRQSVAFWCNPISGHATLYWYQQILGQGPKLLIQFQNNGVVDDSQLPKDRFSAERLKGVDSTLKIQPAKLEDSAVYLCASSPRLAKNEQFFGPGTRLTVL.

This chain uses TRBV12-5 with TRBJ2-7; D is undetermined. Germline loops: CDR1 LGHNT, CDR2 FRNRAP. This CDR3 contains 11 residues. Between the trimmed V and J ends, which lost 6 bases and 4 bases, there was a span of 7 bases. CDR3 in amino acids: CASGQQYEQYF. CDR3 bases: TGTGCTAGTGGCCAACAATACGAGCAGTACTTC.

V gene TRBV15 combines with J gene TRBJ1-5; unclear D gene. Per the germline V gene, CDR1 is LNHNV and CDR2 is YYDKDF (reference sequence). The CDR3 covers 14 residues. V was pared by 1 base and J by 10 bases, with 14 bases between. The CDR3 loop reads CATSRGDIHPPQHF. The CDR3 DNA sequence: TGTGCCACCAGCAGAGGAGACATTCACCCACCCCAGCATTTT.

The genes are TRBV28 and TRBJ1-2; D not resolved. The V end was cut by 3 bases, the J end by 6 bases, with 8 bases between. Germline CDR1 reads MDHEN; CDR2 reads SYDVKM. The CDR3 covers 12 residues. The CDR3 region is CASSFSGDGYTF. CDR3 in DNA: TGTGCCAGCAGTTTTTCGGGTGATGGCTACACCTTC.

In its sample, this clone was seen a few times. In nucleotides, the CDR3 is TGCGCCAGCAGCTCCGGACAGGGAATGGATACGCAGTATTTT. Translating gives CASSSGQGMDTQYF. The rearrangement links TRBV5-1 to TRBJ2-3; 8 nucleotides match TRBD1. Trimming took 3 bases from V and 6 from J; bases not matched to a gene: 6. Germline loops: CDR1 SGHRS, CDR2 YFSETQ. This CDR3 region has 14 residues.

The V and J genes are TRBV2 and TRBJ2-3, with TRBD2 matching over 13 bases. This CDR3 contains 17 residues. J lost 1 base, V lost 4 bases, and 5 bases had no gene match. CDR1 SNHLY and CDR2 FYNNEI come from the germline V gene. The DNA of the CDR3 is TGTGCCAGCAGTGCCACTAGCGGGAGGGTCCGCACAGATACGCAGTATTTT. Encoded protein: CASSATSGRVRTDTQYF.

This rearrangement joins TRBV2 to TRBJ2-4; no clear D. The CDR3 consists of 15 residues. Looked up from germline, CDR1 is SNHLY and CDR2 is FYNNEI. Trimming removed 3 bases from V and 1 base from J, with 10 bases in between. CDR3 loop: CASSDRTSAKNIQYF. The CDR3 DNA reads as TGTGCCAGCAGTGACCGAACATCCGCCAAAAACATTCAGTACTTC.

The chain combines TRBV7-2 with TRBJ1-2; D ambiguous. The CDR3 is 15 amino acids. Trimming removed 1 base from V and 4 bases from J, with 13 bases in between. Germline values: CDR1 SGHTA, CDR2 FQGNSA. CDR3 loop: CASSLDPLWSYGYTF. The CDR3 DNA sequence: TGTGCCAGCAGCTTAGACCCCCTCTGGAGCTATGGCTACACCTTC.

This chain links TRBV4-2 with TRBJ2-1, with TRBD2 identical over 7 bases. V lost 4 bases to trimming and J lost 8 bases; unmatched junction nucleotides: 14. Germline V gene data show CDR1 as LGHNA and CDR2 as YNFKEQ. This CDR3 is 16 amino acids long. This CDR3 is CASSREGAGDSYEQFF. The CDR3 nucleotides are TGTGCCAGCAGCCGCGAGGGCGCGGGGGATAGCTATGAGCAGTTCTTC.

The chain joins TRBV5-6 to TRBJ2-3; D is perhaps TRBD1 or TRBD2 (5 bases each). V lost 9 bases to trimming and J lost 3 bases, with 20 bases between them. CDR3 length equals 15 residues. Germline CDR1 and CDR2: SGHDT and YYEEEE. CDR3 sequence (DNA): TGTGCCACCCAAGACAGTGTCCGGACTACAGATACGCAGTATTTT. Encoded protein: CATQDSVRTTDTQYF.

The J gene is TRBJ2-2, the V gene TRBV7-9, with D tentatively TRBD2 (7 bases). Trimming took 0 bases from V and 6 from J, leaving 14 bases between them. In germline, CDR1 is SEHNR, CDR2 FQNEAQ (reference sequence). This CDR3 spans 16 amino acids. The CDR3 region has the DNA TGTGCCAGCAGCTTAGCCGGTTCGGGGGGCCCCGGGGAGCTGTTTTTT. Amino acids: CASSLAGSGGPGELFF.

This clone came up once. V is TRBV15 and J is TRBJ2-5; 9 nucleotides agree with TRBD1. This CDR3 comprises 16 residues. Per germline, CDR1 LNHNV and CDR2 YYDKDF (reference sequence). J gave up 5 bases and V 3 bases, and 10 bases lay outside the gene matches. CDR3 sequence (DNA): TGTGCCACCAGCAGCGGTACAGGGGGCCTAGGTGAGACCCAGTACTTC. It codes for CATSSGTGGLGETQYF.

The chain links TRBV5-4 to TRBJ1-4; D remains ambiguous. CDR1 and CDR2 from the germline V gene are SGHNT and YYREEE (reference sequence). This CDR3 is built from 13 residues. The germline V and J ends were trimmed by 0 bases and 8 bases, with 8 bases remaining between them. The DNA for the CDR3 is TGTGCCAGCAGCTTGGGTGGAAGGGAAAAACTGTTTTTT. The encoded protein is CASSLGGREKLFF. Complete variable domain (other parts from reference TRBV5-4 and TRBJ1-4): ETGVTQSPTHLIKTRGQQVTLRCSSQSGHNTVSWYQQALGQGPQFIFQYYREEENGRGNFPPRFSGLQFPNYSSELNVNALELDDSALYLCASSLGGREKLFFGSGTQLSVL.

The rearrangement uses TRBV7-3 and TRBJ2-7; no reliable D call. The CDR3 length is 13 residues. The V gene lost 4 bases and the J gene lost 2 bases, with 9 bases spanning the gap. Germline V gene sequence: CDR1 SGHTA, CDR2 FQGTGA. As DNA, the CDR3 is TGTGCCAGCAGCTCCACCCCCACCTACGAGCAGTACTTC. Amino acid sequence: CASSSTPTYEQYF. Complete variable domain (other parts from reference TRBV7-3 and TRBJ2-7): GAGVSQTPSNKVTEKGKYVELRCDPISGHTALYWYRQSLGQGPEFLIYFQGTGAADDSGLPNDRFFAVRPEGSVSTLKIQRTERGDSAVYLCASSSTPTYEQYFGPGTRLTVT.

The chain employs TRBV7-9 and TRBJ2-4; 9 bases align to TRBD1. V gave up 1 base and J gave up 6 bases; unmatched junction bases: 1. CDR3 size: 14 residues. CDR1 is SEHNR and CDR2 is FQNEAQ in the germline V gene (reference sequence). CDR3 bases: TGTGCCAGCAGCTTAGACAGGGGGCGAAACATTCAGTACTTC. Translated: CASSLDRGRNIQYF.

CDR3 coding DNA: TGCAGTGCTAGAGTAGGGGATACGCAGTATTTT. Its protein product is CSARVGDTQYF. This rearrangement joins TRBV20-1 to TRBJ2-3; no firm D call. The CDR3 runs 11 residues. Trimming cost V 1 base and J 6 bases, with 5 bases left between them. From germline, CDR1 is DFQATT and CDR2 SNEGSKA (reference sequence).

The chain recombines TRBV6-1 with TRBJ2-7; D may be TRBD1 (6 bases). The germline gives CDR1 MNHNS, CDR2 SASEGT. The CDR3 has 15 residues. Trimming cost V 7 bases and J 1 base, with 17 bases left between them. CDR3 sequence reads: CASKLSGQFSYEQYF. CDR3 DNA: TGTGCCAGCAAGTTGTCGGGACAATTTTCCTACGAGCAGTACTTC.

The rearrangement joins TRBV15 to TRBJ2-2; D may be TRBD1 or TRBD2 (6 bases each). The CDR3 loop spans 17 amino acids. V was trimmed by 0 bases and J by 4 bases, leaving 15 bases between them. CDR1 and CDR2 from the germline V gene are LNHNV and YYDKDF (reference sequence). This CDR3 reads CATSRDQARGGTGELFF. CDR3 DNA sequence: TGTGCCACCAGCAGAGATCAAGCCAGGGGAGGCACCGGGGAGCTGTTTTTT.

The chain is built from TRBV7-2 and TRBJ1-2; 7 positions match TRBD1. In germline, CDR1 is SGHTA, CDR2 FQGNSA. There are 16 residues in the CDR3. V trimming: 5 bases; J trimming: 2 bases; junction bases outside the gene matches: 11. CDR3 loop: CASSPGLRGPNYGYTF. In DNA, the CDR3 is TGTGCCAGCAGCCCAGGGTTGAGGGGGCCCAACTATGGCTACACCTTC. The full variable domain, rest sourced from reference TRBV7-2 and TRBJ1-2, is GAGVSQSPSNKVTEKGKDVELRCDPISGHTALYWYRQSLGQGLEFLIYFQGNSAPDKSGLPSDRFSAERTGGSVSTLTIQRTQQEDSAVYLCASSPGLRGPNYGYTFGSGTRLTVV.

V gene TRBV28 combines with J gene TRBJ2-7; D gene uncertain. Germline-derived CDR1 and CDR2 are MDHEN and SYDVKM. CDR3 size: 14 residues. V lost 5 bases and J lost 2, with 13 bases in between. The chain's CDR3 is CASSPQLPPYEQYF. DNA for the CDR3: TGTGCCAGCAGTCCCCAGCTTCCCCCCTACGAGCAGTACTTC.

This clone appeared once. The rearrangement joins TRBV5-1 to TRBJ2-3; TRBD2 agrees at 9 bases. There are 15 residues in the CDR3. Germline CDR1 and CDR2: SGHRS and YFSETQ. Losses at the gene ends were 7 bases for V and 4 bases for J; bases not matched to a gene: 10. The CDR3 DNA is TGCGCCAGCCGCGTGGCGGGAGGGCCCGCAGATACGCAGTATTTT. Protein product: CASRVAGGPADTQYF.

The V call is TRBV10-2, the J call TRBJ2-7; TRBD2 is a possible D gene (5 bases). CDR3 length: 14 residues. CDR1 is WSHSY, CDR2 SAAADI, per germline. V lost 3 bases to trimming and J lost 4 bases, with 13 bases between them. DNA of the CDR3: TGCGCCAGCAGTGACGAGGGTGGTAGGTACGAGCAGTACTTC. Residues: CASSDEGGRYEQYF.

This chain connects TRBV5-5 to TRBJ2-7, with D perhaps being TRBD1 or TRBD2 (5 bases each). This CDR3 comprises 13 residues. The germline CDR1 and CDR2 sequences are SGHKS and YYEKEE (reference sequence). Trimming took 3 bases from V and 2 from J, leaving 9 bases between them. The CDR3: CASSSQGAYEQYF. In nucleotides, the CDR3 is TGTGCCAGCAGCTCGCAGGGAGCCTACGAGCAGTACTTC.

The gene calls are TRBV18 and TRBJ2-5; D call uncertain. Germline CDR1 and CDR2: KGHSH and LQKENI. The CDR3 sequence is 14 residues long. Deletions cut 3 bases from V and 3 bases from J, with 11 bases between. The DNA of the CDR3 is TGTGCCAGCTCACCGTCCTGGACGGAAGAGACCCAGTACTTC. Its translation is CASSPSWTEETQYF.

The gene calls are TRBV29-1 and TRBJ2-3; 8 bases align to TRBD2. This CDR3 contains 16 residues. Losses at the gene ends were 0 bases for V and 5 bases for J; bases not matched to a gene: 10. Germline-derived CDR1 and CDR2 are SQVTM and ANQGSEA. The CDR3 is CSVEDRGGRSGDTQYF. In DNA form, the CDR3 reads TGCAGCGTTGAAGATCGGGGCGGGAGGTCCGGAGATACGCAGTATTTT.